The 32 T cell receptor beta chains below come from one sample, sequenced in a study of blood T cell repertoires in COVID-19. Here immunoSEQ multiplex PCR was the method, and the copy in TCRdb shows in-frame clones only, minus some. The data contain under 300,000 clones, 89% of them seen just once; the ten biggest clones take up 4% to 5%. The specimen was peripheral blood. Receptors were obtained from a woman in her 40s who had recovered from COVID-19.

The chain combines TRBV3-1 (or the pseudogene TRBV3-2) with TRBJ2-3, with 7 bases that match TRBD2. V trimming: 0 bases; J trimming: 2 bases; junction bases outside the gene matches: 2. From germline, CDR1 is LGHDT and CDR2 YNNKEL (reference sequence). CDR3 length: 15 amino acids. The CDR3 sequence: CASSQEGDYTDTQYF. CDR3 nucleotide sequence: TGTGCCAGCAGCCAAGAAGGGGACTACACAGATACGCAGTATTTT.

V and J are TRBV6-4 and TRBJ2-2; TRBD1 agrees at 10 bases. V shed 6 bases and J 8 bases; nucleotides not matched to a gene: 15. CDR3 size: 17 residues. Germline-derived CDR1 and CDR2 are MRHNA and SNTAGT. The CDR3 sequence: CASSPYPGTGVSGELFF. DNA for the CDR3: TGTGCCAGCAGCCCGTATCCCGGGACAGGGGTATCGGGGGAGCTGTTTTTT.

The chain combines TRBV9 with TRBJ2-2; the match to TRBD2 covers 13 bases. The junction had 5 bases not matched to a gene; V was cut back by 2 bases and J by 1 base. The CDR3 has 18 residues. Per the germline V gene, CDR1 is SGDLS and CDR2 is YYNGEE. CDR3 bases: TGTGCCAGCAGCGTGCGGACTAGCGGGGGCCGGAACACCGGGGAGCTGTTTTTT. This gives the protein CASSVRTSGGRNTGELFF.

The V call is TRBV4-2, the J call TRBJ1-4, with 9 nucleotides matching TRBD1. Germline-derived CDR1 and CDR2 are LGHNA and YNFKEQ. The CDR3 is 16 residues long. Germline trimming cut 1 base from V and 7 bases from J; bases unmatched to any gene: 7. CDR3 amino acids: CASSQVQGARIEKLFF. CDR3 DNA sequence: TGTGCCAGCAGCCAAGTACAGGGGGCGAGGATTGAAAAACTGTTTTTT.

The CDR3 loop reads CASSSLGLRETQYF. CDR3 sequence (DNA): TGTGCCAGCAGCTCACTAGGGTTGCGGGAGACCCAGTACTTC. The rearrangement links TRBV7-6 to TRBJ2-5; tentative D call: TRBD2 (5 bases). From germline, CDR1 is SGHVS and CDR2 FNYEAQ. V was shortened by 4 bases and J by 5 bases, with 14 bases between the two germline ends. This CDR3 has 14 amino acids. Combining the CDR3 with reference TRBV7-6 and TRBJ2-5 gives the whole variable domain GAGVSQSPRYKVTKRGQDVALRCDPISGHVSLYWYRQALGQGPEFLTYFNYEAQQDKSGLPNDRFSAERPEGSISTLTIQRTEQRDSAMYRCASSSLGLRETQYFGPGTRLLVL.

The chain recombines TRBV9 with TRBJ1-6; 7 bases line up with TRBD1. V gave up 7 bases and J gave up 9 bases; unmatched junction bases: 10. The CDR3 is made up of 14 amino acids. Germline loops: CDR1 SGDLS, CDR2 YYNGEE. The CDR3 spells CASSTGTVISPLHF. Written as DNA, the CDR3 is TGTGCCAGCTCAACCGGGACAGTGATTTCACCCCTCCACTTT.

This chain connects TRBV7-2 to TRBJ2-5, with 11 bases matching TRBD2. The CDR3 extends over 15 amino acids. The germline CDR1 and CDR2 sequences are SGHTA and FQGNSA. Losses at the gene ends were 3 bases for V and 7 bases for J; bases not matched to a gene: 7. CDR3 amino acids: CASSLVAGGPGTQYF. In DNA form, the CDR3 reads TGTGCCAGCAGCTTGGTAGCGGGAGGGCCCGGGACCCAGTACTTC.

The V and J genes are TRBV9 and TRBJ1-2, with 8 bases matching TRBD1. The CDR3 runs to 14 residues. Germline values: CDR1 SGDLS, CDR2 YYNGEE. J was trimmed by 2 bases and V by 6 bases; bases with no gene match: 6. This CDR3 reads CASKRQGSNYGYTF. CDR3 coding DNA: TGTGCCAGCAAAAGACAGGGGTCGAACTATGGCTACACCTTC. The full variable domain, with the rest looked up from reference TRBV9 and TRBJ1-2, is DSGVTQTPKHLITATGQRVTLRCSPRSGDLSVYWYQQSLDQGLQFLIQYYNGEERAKGNILERFSAQQFPDLHSELNLSSLELGDSALYFCASKRQGSNYGYTFGSGTRLTVV.

The chain uses TRBV7-2 and TRBJ1-6, with 7 bases aligning to TRBD1. Germline lookup yields CDR1 SGHTA and CDR2 FQGNSA. The CDR3 spans 13 residues. J was trimmed by 7 bases and V by 6 bases; bases with no gene match: 3. CDR3 amino acids: CASRGTANSPLHF. CDR3 in DNA: TGTGCCAGCAGGGGGACAGCCAATTCACCCCTCCACTTT.

With respect to this clone: The same CDR3 is also encoded by other DNA sequences in this sample. The gene calls are TRBV5-1 and TRBJ2-5; D possibly corresponds to TRBD2 (6 bases). The CDR3 is 14 residues long. CDR1 SGHRS and CDR2 YFSETQ come from the germline V gene. Trimming removed 0 bases from V and 2 bases from J, with 8 bases in between. CDR3 in DNA: TGCGCCAGCAGCTTGGCCGGGGGACAAGAGACCCAGTACTTC. It codes for CASSLAGGQETQYF.

This clone was seen a handful of times. The V call is TRBV11-1, the J call TRBJ2-4, with 8 bases aligning to TRBD1. The germline V gene encodes CDR1 SGHAT and CDR2 FQDESV (reference sequence). There are 17 residues in the CDR3. With 0 bases clipped from V and 2 bases from J, the junction kept 6 bases outside the gene matches. The CDR3 sequence: CASSLATGGWSKNIQYF. DNA of the CDR3: TGTGCCAGCAGCTTAGCAACAGGGGGATGGTCCAAAAACATTCAGTACTTC.

This clone is a singleton in its sample. The rearrangement joins TRBV2 to TRBJ2-1; TRBD2 matches 14 bases. V lost 5 bases to trimming and J lost 2 bases; unmatched junction nucleotides: 8. The germline V gene has CDR1 SNHLY and CDR2 FYNNEI. The CDR3 extends over 18 amino acids. CDR3 nucleotide sequence: TGTGCCAGCAGTTTAGGACTAGCGGGGGGCTCAACCTACAATGAGCAGTTCTTC. This gives the protein CASSLGLAGGSTYNEQFF.

The chain recombines TRBV10-3 with TRBJ2-3; D is possibly TRBD2 (7 bases). This CDR3 has 15 residues. Germline V lookup: CDR1 ENHRY, CDR2 SYGVKD. CDR3 DNA: TGTGCAACTCAAAGGGGGGGGGCAACCTCCGATACGCAGTATTTT. It is translated as CATQRGGATSDTQYF.

The V gene is TRBV4-1, the J gene TRBJ1-1, with D hard to call. V was pared by 5 bases and J by 1 base, with 5 bases between. This CDR3 is built from 12 residues. Germline CDR1 is MGHRA and CDR2 is YSYEKL. In DNA form, the CDR3 reads TGCGCCAGCAGCTGGCAGAACACTGAAGCTTTCTTT. It yields the protein CASSWQNTEAFF.

This rearrangement joins TRBV6-2 or TRBV6-3 to TRBJ1-1; a possible D gene is TRBD1 (6 bases). Germline V lookup: CDR1 MNHEY, CDR2 SVGEGT. CDR3 length: 12 amino acids. The V and J ends lost 4 bases and 11 bases respectively, with 14 bases between them. DNA of the CDR3: TGTGCCAGCAGTTTCCCTGGGACATTGGCTTTCTTT. Translating gives CASSFPGTLAFF.

The rearrangement links TRBV5-4 to TRBJ2-2, with 8 bases that match TRBD2. After removal of 4 bases from V and 5 bases from J, the junction contained 4 bases not matched to a gene. This CDR3 spans 14 amino acids. Germline lookup yields CDR1 SGHNT and CDR2 YYREEE (reference sequence). The CDR3: CASSAGGATGELFF. Here the CDR3 DNA reads TGTGCCAGCAGCGCCGGGGGGGCAACCGGGGAGCTGTTTTTT.

This chain joins TRBV9 and TRBJ1-4; 8 bases are shared with TRBD1. Germline V gene sequence: CDR1 SGDLS, CDR2 YYNGEE. J was trimmed by 5 bases and V by 4 bases; bases with no gene match: 4. The CDR3 consists of 14 residues. The CDR3 nucleotides are TGTGCCAGCAGCACGACAGGGGTAAATGAAAAACTGTTTTTT. Amino acids: CASSTTGVNEKLFF.

The rearrangement links TRBV5-1 to TRBJ2-3; D is unclear. Germline V gene lookup returns CDR1 SGHRS and CDR2 YFSETQ. The CDR3 is made up of 14 amino acids. With 0 bases removed from V and 2 bases from J, the gap between germline ends came to 7 bases. The CDR3 here is CASSLGLITDTQYF. In DNA form, the CDR3 reads TGCGCCAGCAGCTTGGGACTTATCACAGATACGCAGTATTTT.

The chain is built from TRBV19 and TRBJ2-2; TRBD2 agrees at 11 bases. V dropped 10 bases and J dropped 5; count of bases not matched to a gene: 3. The CDR3 is 13 amino acids. Germline CDR1 is LNHDA and CDR2 is SQIVND (reference sequence). The DNA of the CDR3 is TGTGCCATCCTAGCGGGGGGTACCGGGGAGCTGTTTTTT. It translates to CAILAGGTGELFF.

V gene TRBV5-1 combines with J gene TRBJ2-3; no reliable D call. This CDR3 has 12 residues. Trimming removed 6 bases from V and 3 bases from J, with 8 bases in between. Germline V gene data show CDR1 as SGHRS and CDR2 as YFSETQ. DNA of the CDR3: TGCGCCAGCAATACACGAACAGATACGCAGTATTTT. It specifies CASNTRTDTQYF.

V gene TRBV6-5 combines with J gene TRBJ1-6; D remains ambiguous. The V and J ends lost 0 bases and 0 bases respectively, with 6 bases between them. CDR1 is MNHEY, CDR2 SVGAGI, per germline. The CDR3 has 16 residues. This chain's CDR3 is CASSYSRGSYNSPLHF. The CDR3 DNA follows: TGTGCCAGCAGTTACTCGAGAGGCTCCTATAATTCACCCCTCCACTTT.

The chain combines TRBV15 with TRBJ1-6, with D unclear. Germline CDR1 LNHNV, CDR2 YYDKDF (reference sequence). Trimming took off 0 bases at V and 7 bases at J, with 7 bases between the two ends. The CDR3 runs to 14 residues. The CDR3 DNA sequence: TGTGCCACCAGCAGAGATAGGGAGAATTCACCCCTCCACTTT. It translates to CATSRDRENSPLHF.

The V and J genes are TRBV5-1 and TRBJ2-5; 11 bases fit TRBD2. The CDR3 loop spans 16 amino acids. CDR1 and CDR2 (germline): SGHRS, YFSETQ. With V trimmed by 4 bases and J by 3 bases, 8 bases remained unmatched. The CDR3 bases are TGCGCCAGCAGCACTTCGGGACTAGCGGTAGAAGAGACCCAGTACTTC. This translates into CASSTSGLAVEETQYF.

The chain is built from TRBV24-1 and TRBJ2-3; TRBD1 is a possible D gene (5 bases). With 7 bases removed from V and 5 bases from J, the gap between germline ends came to 15 bases. Germline assignment: CDR1 KGHDR and CDR2 SFDVKD. The CDR3 consists of 14 residues. The CDR3 loop is CATSDSPQGDTQYF. Written as DNA, the CDR3 is TGTGCCACCAGCGACTCCCCCCAGGGAGATACGCAGTATTTT.

The rearrangement links TRBV27 to TRBJ2-3, with TRBD1 matching over 9 bases. The CDR3 length is 16 residues. Trimming at V came to 4 bases and at J to 4 bases, leaving 9 bases not matched to a gene. Germline CDR1 MNHEY, CDR2 SMNVEV (reference sequence). Written as DNA, the CDR3 is TGTGCCAGCAGTTCAACAGGGACAGGGAGAGCAGATACGCAGTATTTT. It specifies CASSSTGTGRADTQYF.

Only a few counts were recorded for this clone. This chain uses TRBV29-1 with TRBJ1-3; perhaps TRBD1 as D (6 bases). This CDR3 is built from 13 residues. The V end lost 5 bases, the J end lost 4 bases, and 12 bases lay between the germline ends. The germline gives CDR1 SQVTM, CDR2 ANQGSEA. The CDR3 sequence is CSVCVQGGNTIYF. CDR3 sequence (DNA): TGCAGCGTTTGCGTTCAGGGGGGAAACACCATATATTTT.

The chain uses TRBV7-2 and TRBJ2-3; 9 bases are shared with TRBD2. Germline assignment: CDR1 SGHTA and CDR2 FQGNSA. The CDR3 contains 16 residues. Trimming cost V 6 bases and J 2 bases; bases outside gene matches: 9. The CDR3 bases are TGTGCCAGCAGATCGAGACTAGCGGAATACACAGATACGCAGTATTTT. Its protein product is CASRSRLAEYTDTQYF.

This chain joins TRBV7-2 and TRBJ2-2, with TRBD1 as a possible D gene (5 bases). The CDR3 is 14 residues long. Germline V gives CDR1 SGHTA, CDR2 FQGNSA. The ends were cut back, 8 bases at V and 4 bases at J, with 14 bases in the middle. This CDR3 reads CASRQGASTGELFF. For the CDR3, the DNA is TGTGCCAGCCGGCAGGGCGCGTCCACCGGGGAGCTGTTTTTT.

This chain links TRBV29-1 with TRBJ2-5; 9 bases align to TRBD2. Trimming cost V 6 bases and J 5 bases; bases outside gene matches: 4. Germline loops: CDR1 SQVTM, CDR2 ANQGSEA. The CDR3 covers 12 residues. The CDR3 sequence: CSVREGPETQYF. CDR3 nucleotide sequence: TGCAGCGTGCGGGAGGGCCCTGAGACCCAGTACTTC.

The sample holds one count of this clone. The chain combines TRBV5-1 with TRBJ2-1; TRBD2 matches at 8 bases. CDR1 is SGHRS, CDR2 YFSETQ, per germline. The CDR3 is 15 amino acids. V shed 0 bases and J 4 bases; nucleotides not matched to a gene: 3. CDR3 nucleotide sequence: TGCGCCAGCAGCTTGGACGGGAGGGAATACAATGAGCAGTTCTTC. This translates into CASSLDGREYNEQFF. The full variable domain, rest sourced from reference TRBV5-1 and TRBJ2-1, is KAGVTQTPRYLIKTRGQQVTLSCSPISGHRSVSWYQQTPGQGLQFLFEYFSETQRNKGNFPGRFSGRQFSNSRSEMNVSTLELGDSALYLCASSLDGREYNEQFFGPGTRLTVL.

This clone appeared once. V and J are TRBV4-3 and TRBJ2-1; a possible D gene is TRBD2 (6 bases). Looked up from germline, CDR1 is LGHNA and CDR2 is YSLEER. This CDR3 contains 15 residues. V lost 4 bases and J lost 6, with 16 bases in between. CDR3 protein: CASSPSGGRRNEQFF. The CDR3 coding sequence is TGCGCCAGCAGCCCTTCCGGGGGTCGACGCAATGAGCAGTTCTTC.

The rearrangement links TRBV6-4 to TRBJ2-3; 8 nucleotides line up with TRBD2. This CDR3 is 15 amino acids long. The V segment lost 5 bases and the J segment 3 bases; nucleotides outside the gene matches: 7. Germline V gene data show CDR1 as MRHNA and CDR2 as SNTAGT. CDR3 protein: CASSRGGGITDTQYF. The CDR3 coding sequence is TGTGCCAGCAGTAGAGGCGGGGGGATTACAGATACGCAGTATTTT.